The 29 T cell receptor beta chains in this list originate from one sample, sequenced in a study of cytotoxic CD8 clonotypes in ibrutinib-treated CLL. Profiling relied on immunoSEQ multiplex PCR, and the TCRdb table lists in-frame clones only, not all of them. The sample shows around 200,000 clones, 75% to 80% of them seen only once. This sample comprised PBMCs, obtained after 12 months of ibrutinib treatment. The receptors derive from a human donor with chronic lymphocytic leukemia.

This chain connects TRBV11-2 to TRBJ2-7; D not certain. This CDR3 contains 13 residues. Germline CDR1 reads SGHAT; CDR2 reads FQNNGV. V was cut by 5 bases and J by 3 bases, with 11 bases left in between. The DNA of the CDR3 is TGTGCCAGCAGCACAGAGATAAACTACGAGCAGTACTTC. This translates into CASSTEINYEQYF.

This clone was counted ten times or more. V usage is TRBV30 and J usage is TRBJ1-5; a weak D match, TRBD1 (5 bases). This CDR3 is built from 13 residues. Germline CDR1 GTSNPN, CDR2 SVGIG (reference sequence). V was pared by 5 bases and J by 4 bases, with 12 bases between. The CDR3 DNA reads TGTGCCTGGGGGACTCTGTGGAATCAGCCCCAGCATTTT. Protein product: CAWGTLWNQPQHF.

The genes are TRBV18 and TRBJ2-6; TRBD1 might be the D (6 bases). CDR3 length equals 15 residues. Trimming removed 6 bases from V and 1 base from J, with 10 bases in between. CDR1 and CDR2 (germline): KGHSH, LQKENI. The chain's CDR3 is CASSLTGSGANVLTF. The CDR3 DNA reads TGTGCCAGCTCCCTAACAGGGTCTGGGGCCAACGTCCTGACTTTC.

In its sample, this clone was seen once. The V and J genes are TRBV6-1 and TRBJ2-7, with 7 bases matching TRBD1. CDR1 and CDR2 from the germline V gene are MNHNS and SASEGT. The CDR3 covers 15 residues. V lost 5 bases to trimming and J lost 2 bases; unmatched junction nucleotides: 9. DNA for the CDR3: TGTGCCAGCAGTCGTAGCCGGGACAGAGCCTACGAGCAGTACTTC. Amino acid sequence: CASSRSRDRAYEQYF.

CDR3 in amino acids: CAWSVLGTVFVRDYGYTF. The CDR3 bases are TGTGCCTGGAGTGTACTAGGGACAGTGTTTGTTCGGGACTATGGCTACACCTTC. The J gene is TRBJ1-2, the V gene TRBV30; 7 positions agree with TRBD1. Trimming cost V 0 bases and J 3 bases; bases outside gene matches: 16. This CDR3 comprises 18 residues. CDR1 is GTSNPN and CDR2 is SVGIG in the germline V gene (reference sequence).

CDR3 sequence reads: CASSLAGTGGAYEQYF. In nucleotides, the CDR3 is TGCGCCAGCAGCTTGGCCGGGACAGGGGGCGCGTACGAGCAGTACTTC. V and J are TRBV5-1 and TRBJ2-7; TRBD1 matches at 12 bases. This CDR3 is built from 16 residues. Germline CDR1 is SGHRS and CDR2 is YFSETQ. Trimming cost V 0 bases and J 4 bases; bases outside gene matches: 5.

The gene calls are TRBV4-1 and TRBJ1-2; 7 bases line up with TRBD1. Germline loops: CDR1 MGHRA, CDR2 YSYEKL. V dropped 0 bases and J dropped 3; count of bases not matched to a gene: 10. The CDR3 has 17 residues. The CDR3 DNA sequence: TGCGCCAGCAGCCAAGATCCATCAGGGGGGAAGGACTATGGCTACACCTTC. It yields the protein CASSQDPSGGKDYGYTF.

The chain recombines TRBV2 with TRBJ2-1, with no clear D. This CDR3 has 17 amino acids. Germline V gives CDR1 SNHLY, CDR2 FYNNEI. V was cut by 7 bases and J by 0 bases, with 19 bases left in between. Written as DNA, the CDR3 is TGTGCCAGCACGTTCAACTCCAGAGGACCCTCCTACAATGAGCAGTTCTTC. Protein product: CASTFNSRGPSYNEQFF.

This clone was counted a single time. V gene TRBV5-4 combines with J gene TRBJ2-3; 10 bases are a match to TRBD2. CDR1 SGHNT and CDR2 YYREEE come from the germline V gene (reference sequence). Unmatched junction bases numbered 6, after V lost 4 bases and J lost 4 bases. This CDR3 is 15 amino acids long. The CDR3 nucleotides are TGTGCCAGCAGCCAGCGGGGGGGCCGCGCAGATACGCAGTATTTT. It is translated as CASSQRGGRADTQYF.

This rearrangement joins TRBV28 to TRBJ1-1, with 8 bases fitting TRBD1. This CDR3 contains 16 residues. Germline V gives CDR1 MDHEN, CDR2 SYDVKM. Trimming at V came to 3 bases and at J to 4 bases, leaving 10 bases not matched to a gene. CDR3 amino acids: CASSLTGAPWGTEAFF. The CDR3 DNA reads TGTGCCAGCAGTTTGACAGGGGCACCTTGGGGCACTGAAGCTTTCTTT.

The chain has TRBV11-1 and TRBJ2-3, with TRBD2 identical over 8 bases. The V gene's germline CDR1 is SGHAT and CDR2 FQDESV (reference sequence). The CDR3 consists of 16 residues. Trimming cost V 1 base and J 6 bases; bases outside gene matches: 9. In DNA, the CDR3 is TGTGCCAGCAGCTTAGGGAGCGGGGGCCCCCCCGATACGCAGTATTTT. Translating gives CASSLGSGGPPDTQYF.

This clone was seen just once. This sequence joins TRBV5-1 and TRBJ2-1; D is tentatively TRBD1 or TRBD2 (5 bases each). Looked up from germline, CDR1 is SGHRS and CDR2 is YFSETQ. This CDR3 is 14 amino acids long. Trimming pared 5 bases from V and 4 bases from J, leaving 13 bases between. This CDR3 reads CASRRDPPYNEQFF. The CDR3 DNA is TGCGCCAGCAGACGGGACCCTCCGTACAATGAGCAGTTCTTC.

Details on this clone: The junction and the germline gene differ at one end; a read error may be behind it. The chain employs TRBV7-7 and TRBJ2-5, with D hard to call. Germline lookup yields CDR1 SSHAT and CDR2 FNYEAQ (reference sequence). The CDR3 length is 15 residues. Here the CDR3 reads CASSLTGYEQETQYF. CDR3 coding DNA: TGTGCTAGCAGCTTAACGGGTTACGAACAAGAAACCCAGTACTTC.

The chain has TRBV7-9 and TRBJ2-3, with D perhaps being TRBD1 or TRBD2 (5 bases each). The length of the CDR3 is 16 residues. CDR1 SEHNR and CDR2 FQNEAQ come from the germline V gene (reference sequence). V was trimmed by 4 bases and J by 6 bases, leaving 20 bases between them. The CDR3 spells CASSSRDGPIGDTQYF. The CDR3 DNA sequence: TGTGCCAGCAGCTCCCGGGACGGCCCTATCGGGGATACGCAGTATTTT.

This clone has a single count. The chain combines TRBV5-6 with TRBJ1-2; unclear D gene. The germline V gene has CDR1 SGHDT and CDR2 YYEEEE. Trimming removed 0 bases from V and 5 bases from J, with 5 bases in between. The CDR3 has 12 residues. DNA of the CDR3: TGTGCCAGCAGCTTGGACACATATGGCTACACCTTC. Residues: CASSLDTYGYTF.

The chain uses TRBV6-1 and TRBJ1-4; D possibly corresponds to TRBD1 (5 bases). This CDR3 spans 14 amino acids. V was clipped by 4 bases and J by 2 bases, with 8 bases between them. Germline values: CDR1 MNHNS, CDR2 SASEGT. CDR3 in amino acids: CASSAGTTNEKLFF. In DNA form, the CDR3 reads TGTGCCAGCAGTGCGGGGACCACTAATGAAAAACTGTTTTTT.

This clone was found a few times. The chain links TRBV19 to TRBJ1-4, with no clear D. The CDR3 has 14 amino acids. The V end lost 7 bases, the J end lost 7 bases, and 16 bases lay between the germline ends. Germline V gene sequence: CDR1 LNHDA, CDR2 SQIVND (reference sequence). CDR3 coding DNA: TGTGCCAGTATTCCGGGAACAGCGGGTGAAAAACTGTTTTTT. Its translation is CASIPGTAGEKLFF.

This clone was observed a handful of times. The genes are TRBV2 and TRBJ2-7; 7 bases are a match to TRBD1. After removal of 7 bases from V and 0 bases from J, the junction contained 3 bases not matched to a gene. The germline V gene has CDR1 SNHLY and CDR2 FYNNEI. The CDR3 extends over 13 amino acids. CDR3 in amino acids: CASTRDSSYEQYF. CDR3 coding DNA: TGTGCCAGCACCCGGGACAGCTCCTACGAGCAGTACTTC.

A few counts support this clone. The chain is built from TRBV5-8 and TRBJ1-2, with D hard to call. The germline V gene has CDR1 SGHTS and CDR2 YDEGEE. There are 15 residues in the CDR3. The V end lost 0 bases, the J end lost 7 bases, and 16 bases lay between the germline ends. This chain's CDR3 is CASSLADGLPPGYTF. The CDR3 region has the DNA TGTGCCAGCAGCTTGGCGGACGGCCTCCCCCCTGGCTACACCTTC.

This chain connects TRBV6-6 to TRBJ1-1; D unresolved. Germline V gene lookup returns CDR1 MNHNY and CDR2 SVGAGI (reference sequence). This CDR3 spans 14 amino acids. The V end lost 2 bases, the J end lost 2 bases, and 9 bases lay between the germline ends. The CDR3 protein is CASSYRTVNTEAFF. The CDR3 bases are TGTGCCAGCAGTTACCGGACGGTCAACACTGAAGCTTTCTTT.

This sequence joins TRBV2 and TRBJ2-7; 15 positions agree with TRBD2. After removal of 8 bases from V and 0 bases from J, the junction contained 11 bases not matched to a gene. The CDR3 extends over 18 amino acids. From germline, CDR1 is SNHLY and CDR2 FYNNEI. CDR3 loop: CASRLAGLAGGSSYEQYF. In nucleotides, the CDR3 is TGTGCCAGCCGCCTCGCTGGACTAGCGGGAGGGAGCTCCTACGAGCAGTACTTC. Using reference TRBV2 and TRBJ2-7 for the parts outside the CDR3, the full variable domain is EPEVTQTPSHQVTQMGQEVILRCVPISNHLYFYWYRQILGQKVEFLVSFYNNEISEKSEIFDDQFSVERPDGSNFTLKIRSTKLEDSAMYFCASRLAGLAGGSSYEQYFGPGTRLTVT.

Only a few counts were recorded for this clone. The chain carries TRBV5-1 and TRBJ1-4; TRBD1 is a possible D gene (5 bases). Germline-derived CDR1 and CDR2 are SGHRS and YFSETQ. Trimming removed 7 bases at V and 11 bases at J, with 15 bases between. This CDR3 has 12 residues. CDR3: CASGGELGKLFF. DNA for the CDR3: TGCGCCAGCGGGGGAGAGCTGGGGAAACTGTTTTTT.

This chain joins TRBV2 and TRBJ2-7; weak D call: TRBD2 (5 bases). Trimming stripped 3 bases from V and 3 bases from J, with 15 bases between. CDR1 SNHLY and CDR2 FYNNEI come from the germline V gene. The CDR3 contains 15 residues. CDR3 sequence: CASSDSGTRGYEQYF. CDR3 DNA sequence: TGTGCCAGCAGTGATTCAGGAACACGGGGCTACGAGCAGTACTTC.

The chain recombines TRBV5-1 with TRBJ1-2; a weak D match, TRBD1 (6 bases). V was shortened by 5 bases and J by 6 bases, with 11 bases between the two germline ends. The CDR3 spans 12 residues. The V gene's germline CDR1 is SGHRS and CDR2 YFSETQ. CDR3 sequence reads: CASSSGEDGYTF. CDR3 DNA sequence: TGCGCCAGCAGTTCAGGGGAGGATGGCTACACCTTC.

J is TRBJ2-1 and V is TRBV4-1; D ambiguous. CDR3 size: 15 residues. The V end lost 1 base, the J end lost 5 bases, and 12 bases lay between the germline ends. Germline CDR1 and CDR2: MGHRA and YSYEKL. The chain's CDR3 is CASSQGVGNDNEQFF. The CDR3 DNA reads as TGCGCCAGCAGCCAAGGAGTAGGAAACGACAATGAGCAGTTCTTC.

V gene TRBV7-8 combines with J gene TRBJ2-3; 7 bases match TRBD1. The CDR3 extends over 17 amino acids. With V trimmed by 4 bases and J by 0 bases, 10 bases remained unmatched. Germline assignment: CDR1 SGHVS and CDR2 FQNEAQ. CDR3 DNA sequence: TGTGCCAGCAGCTCCTATCGGGACAGCTCTAGCACAGATACGCAGTATTTT. Protein product: CASSSYRDSSSTDTQYF. Full variable domain (missing parts from reference TRBV7-8 and TRBJ2-3): GAGVSQSPRYKVAKRGQDVALRCDPISGHVSLFWYQQALGQGPEFLTYFQNEAQLDKSGLPSDRFFAERPEGSVSTLKIQRTQQEDSAVYLCASSSYRDSSSTDTQYFGPGTRLTVL.

This clone showed up just once. The rearrangement uses TRBV6-5 and TRBJ2-1; 10 nucleotides agree with TRBD1. V was pared by 2 bases and J by 6 bases, with 4 bases of the junction left unmatched. Germline CDR1 MNHEY, CDR2 SVGAGI. This CDR3 has 15 residues. As DNA, the CDR3 is TGTGCCAGCAGTTACCCCGGGACAGGGGTCAATGAGCAGTTCTTC. It specifies CASSYPGTGVNEQFF.

This chain connects TRBV2 to TRBJ2-3; D unresolved. CDR1 and CDR2 from the germline V gene are SNHLY and FYNNEI. V was pared by 5 bases and J by 4 bases, with 10 bases between. The CDR3 sequence is 13 residues long. The CDR3 spells CASSQDPPDTQYF. The CDR3 coding sequence is TGTGCCAGCAGTCAGGACCCACCAGATACGCAGTATTTT.

The chain has TRBV30 and TRBJ1-1; D gene unclear. The V gene lost 1 base and the J gene lost 0 bases, with 15 bases spanning the gap. This CDR3 is built from 16 residues. Germline values: CDR1 GTSNPN, CDR2 SVGIG (reference sequence). In nucleotides, the CDR3 is TGTGCCTGGAGTGAGGCAGCCCGTCAACTGAACACTGAAGCTTTCTTT. This translates into CAWSEAARQLNTEAFF.